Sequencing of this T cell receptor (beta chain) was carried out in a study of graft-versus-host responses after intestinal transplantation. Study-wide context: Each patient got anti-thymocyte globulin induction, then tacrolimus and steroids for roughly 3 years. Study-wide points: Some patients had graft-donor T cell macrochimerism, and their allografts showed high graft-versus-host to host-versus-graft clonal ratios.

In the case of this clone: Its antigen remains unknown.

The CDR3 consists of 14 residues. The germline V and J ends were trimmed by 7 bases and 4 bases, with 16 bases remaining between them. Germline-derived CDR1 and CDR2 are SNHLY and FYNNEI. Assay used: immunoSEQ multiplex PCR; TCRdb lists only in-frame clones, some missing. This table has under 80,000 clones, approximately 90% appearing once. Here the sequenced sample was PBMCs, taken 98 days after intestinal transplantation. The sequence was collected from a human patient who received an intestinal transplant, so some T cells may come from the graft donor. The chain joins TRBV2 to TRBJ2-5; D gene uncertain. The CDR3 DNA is TGTGCCAGCATTTCTCTGAGGATCCGAGAGACCCAGTACTTC. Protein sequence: CASISLRIRETQYF.